The rows below give T cell receptor beta chains drawn from one sample of a study of blood T cell repertoires in COVID-19. Sequenced by immunoSEQ multiplex PCR; TCRdb stores in-frame clones only, minus some. In the table there are more than 110,000 clones, 76% of which are singletons. The specimen sequenced was peripheral blood. These receptors were taken from a woman aged 80 or over with active or convalescent COVID-19. The CDR3 runs from the conserved cysteine through the conserved F or W. Each record gives: clone size, J gene, V gene, D gene, CDR3 protein, CDR3 DNA. The D gene is left open where the match is weak. Clone sizes are given selectively: once, few, many, or a class where the clone is expanded.

>NA|TRBJ2-3|TRBV13|NA
CASSLGGGGTDTQYF
TGTGCCAGCAGCTTAGGTGGCGGGGGCACAGATACGCAGTATTTT
>NA|TRBJ2-3|TRBV21-1|NA
CASSPDRDSPDTQYF
TGTGCCAGCAGCCCGGACAGGGACAGCCCAGATACGCAGTATTTT
>NA|TRBJ2-5|TRBV7-8|TRBD2
CASSILVVGGGGETQYF
TGTGCCAGCAGCATACTGGTCGTAGGCGGGGGTGGAGAGACCCAGTACTTC
>few|TRBJ1-3|TRBV4-2|TRBD1
CASSQVGQGVGNTIYF
TGTGCCAGCAGCCAAGTGGGACAGGGGGTTGGAAACACCATATATTTT
>NA|TRBJ2-3|TRBV2|TRBD2
CASSEMTSDTDTQYF
TGTGCCAGCAGTGAAATGACTAGCGACACAGATACGCAGTATTTT
>few|TRBJ1-2|TRBV9|NA
CASSAVGGNYGYTF
TGTGCCAGCAGCGCTGTGGGGGGTAACTATGGCTACACCTTC
>NA|TRBJ2-2|TRBV6-5|TRBD1
CASRTDRKNTGELFF
TGTGCCAGCAGAACGGACAGGAAGAACACCGGGGAGCTGTTTTTT
>few|TRBJ2-7|TRBV9|NA
CASSVELGGEQYF
TGTGCCAGCAGCGTAGAACTGGGGGGTGAGCAGTACTTC
>NA|TRBJ2-7|TRBV2|TRBD2
CASRAGTSGVYEQYF
TGTGCCAGCAGAGCCGGGACTAGCGGGGTCTACGAGCAGTACTTC
>NA|TRBJ2-1|TRBV15|TRBD1
CATGPDRGSYNEQFF
TGTGCCACCGGCCCGGACAGGGGGTCCTACAATGAGCAGTTCTTC